This T cell receptor (beta chain) appears in the sequencing data of a study of control samples from healthy donors and cancer patients (TCRdb year 2020). Inclusive of the bounding cysteine and phenylalanine, the CDR3 is 12 residues long. Only the CDR3 region is kept as DNA, spanning 36 bases read in frame from base 1. V is pared back by 2 bases and J by 2 bases, with 3 bases lying between the germline termini. The germline V gene provides CDR1 SGHRS and CDR2 YFSETQ. Library preparation employed the immunoSEQ multiplex PCR assay. Not all clones reach the TCRdb copy of this immuneACCESS table, which keeps in-frame sequences only. Checked studies attribute under half of the gap to unresolved V genes and leave the rest unexplained. Within this sample are about 130,000 clones, with about nine tenths of them counted one time only. Together, the top ten hold less than 7% of the sample. As regards this clone: This clone's antigen is unknown. No much larger clone exists at a distance of one base, and base qualities are not known. Within the sample, other DNA sequences also encode this same CDR3.

The chain employs TRBV5-1 and TRBJ2-3; a confident D gene designation cannot be given. The source material was blood. The TCR comes from a young man in good health. The CDR3 has the sequence CASSLPTDTQYF. At the DNA level, the sequence is TGCGCCAGCAGCTTACCCACAGATACGCAGTATTTT.